This T cell receptor (beta chain) was obtained from a study of spatial heterogeneity in lung cancer. About the study: Sequence detection consistently recorded a greater number of beta-chain than alpha-chain sequences. Raw reads showed each unique TCR and UMI combination turning up more than ten times on average.

The CDR3 totals 15 residues. CDR1 is MNHEY, CDR2 SVGAGI, per germline. V gave up 4 bases and J gave up 8 bases, with 20 bases separating them. MiXCR, run by TCRdb on the 5' RACE reads, gives a single entry per CDR3 protein. The sample yields around 100,000 distinct CDR3 sequences, 4.4% seen once. Sample time point: sample taken at primary tumor resection. 55 to 80 TRACERx patients with early, untreated non-small cell lung cancer donated samples. This clonotype was seen a handful of times. Its antigen is unidentified. Overall study findings and caveats: For tumor T cells, estimated coverage reached only around 7% (alpha) and approximately 13% (beta). Counts of expanded intratumoral alpha and beta TCRs tracked tumor mutation counts.

This sequence originates from a male donor with early-stage non-small cell lung cancer. The chain links TRBV6-5 to TRBJ1-1; possible D gene TRBD1, 5 bases. The material was lung tumor tissue, obtained at surgery. CDR3 bases: TGTGCCAGCAGTTCGAGTTTGGGGCCCGGGACCGAAGCTTTCTTT. Translated, it gives CASSSSLGPGTEAFF.